A selection of T cell receptor beta chains follows, all from one sample in a study of cytomegalovirus exposure and HLA in healthy donors. Generated by immunoSEQ multiplex PCR, the TCRdb table keeps only in-frame clones and is missing some. The table lists over 150,000 clones, approximately 82% of them singletons. The sample consisted of PBMCs. These receptor sequences come from a male donor in good health and CMV-seronegative. Both conserved end residues are part of each CDR3. The D gene is left open where the match is weak. A clone size is listed for some rows: how often the clone was seen (once, few, many), or a class if it is expanded.

. | TRBD2 | TRBJ2-1 | TRBV4-2 | TGTGCCAGCAGCCGCAACGTAGCGGGAGGCGGGGGGCGCAATGAGCAGTTCTTC | CASSRNVAGGGGRNEQFF
many | TRBD2 | TRBJ2-5 | TRBV12-5 | TGTGCTAGTGGTTTGGTAAAAACAGAGCGGGAGGAGACCCAGTACTTC | CASGLVKTEREETQYF
. | . | TRBJ1-6 | TRBV4-1 | TGCGCCAGCAGCCAAGATTGGGGGTTTGGGGGGGGCAGTTCACCCCTCCACTTT | CASSQDWGFGGGSSPLHF
. | . | TRBJ1-1 | TRBV29-1 | TGCAGCGTTGAGGGAGGAGCTTTCTTT | CSVEGGAFF
. | . | TRBJ1-2 | TRBV6-5 | TGTGCCAGCTACGCAGTGGACTATGGCTACACCTTC | CASYAVDYGYTF
. | . | TRBJ1-4 | TRBV18 | TGTGCCAGCTCACCATCGCCGGGTACCTCAACTAATGAAAAACTGTTTTTT | CASSPSPGTSTNEKLFF
. | TRBD1 | TRBJ1-2 | TRBV6-1 | TGTGCCAGCAGTGCACAGGGGGACTATGGCTACACCTTC | CASSAQGDYGYTF
few | . | TRBJ1-2 | TRBV5-6 | TGTGCCAGCAGCTCAGTGTTAAGTAATGTAATCTATGGCTACACCTTC | CASSSVLSNVIYGYTF
. | . | TRBJ1-2 | TRBV6-6 | TGTGCCAGCGGGCTTGGCTACACCTTC | CASGLGYTF
. | TRBD2 | TRBJ2-2 | TRBV2 | TGTGCCAGCAGCTTAGCGGGGGGTCTGACCGGGGAGCTGTTTTTT | CASSLAGGLTGELFF
once | TRBD1 | TRBJ2-4 | TRBV5-1 | TGCGCCAGCAGCCCACTAACGGACAGGGGCAGCATTCAGTACTTC | CASSPLTDRGSIQYF
few | TRBD1 | TRBJ2-7 | TRBV28 | TGTGCCAGCAGTCAGACCGGGACAGGGATCCACGAGCAGTACTTC | CASSQTGTGIHEQYF
. | . | TRBJ2-3 | TRBV2 | TGTGCCAGCAGTGAATACGACTTGCGGGATACGCAGTATTTT | CASSEYDLRDTQYF
. | . | TRBJ2-1 | TRBV4-2 | TGTGCCAGCAGCCAGCGGGGAGGCTCCTACAATGAGCAGTTCTTC | CASSQRGGSYNEQFF
. | TRBD1 | TRBJ2-2 | TRBV9 | TGTGCCAGCAGCAGCCGGGACAGGCTCAACACCGGGGAGCTGTTTTTT | CASSSRDRLNTGELFF
. | . | TRBJ2-7 | TRBV19 | TGTGCCAGTAGCCCGGGGGGCAGGCCGAACGAGCAGTACTTC | CASSPGGRPNEQYF
. | . | TRBJ1-5 | TRBV19 | TGTGCCAGTAGGACGATCGGGGGGCGTGGGGCCAATCAGCCCCAGCATTTT | CASRTIGGRGANQPQHF